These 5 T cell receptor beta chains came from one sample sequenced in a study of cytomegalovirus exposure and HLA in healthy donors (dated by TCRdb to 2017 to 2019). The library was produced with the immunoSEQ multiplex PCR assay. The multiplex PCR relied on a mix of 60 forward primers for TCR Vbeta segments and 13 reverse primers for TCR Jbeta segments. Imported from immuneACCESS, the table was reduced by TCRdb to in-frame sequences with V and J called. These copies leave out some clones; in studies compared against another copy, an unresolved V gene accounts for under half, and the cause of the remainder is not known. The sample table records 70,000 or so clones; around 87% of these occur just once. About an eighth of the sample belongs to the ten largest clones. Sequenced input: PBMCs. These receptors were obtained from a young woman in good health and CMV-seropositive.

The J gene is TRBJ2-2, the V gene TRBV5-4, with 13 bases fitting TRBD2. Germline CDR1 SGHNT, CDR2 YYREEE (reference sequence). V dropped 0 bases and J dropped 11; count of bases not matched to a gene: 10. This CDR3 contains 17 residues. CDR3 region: CASSLDGLAGAKRELFF. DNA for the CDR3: TGTGCCAGCAGCTTGGACGGACTAGCGGGAGCCAAAAGAGAGCTGTTTTTT.

In DNA form, the CDR3 reads TGTGCCAGCAGCGTAGGGGGCAGACAGAGCGCAGATACGCAGTATTTT. Translated, it gives CASSVGGRQSADTQYF. This chain links TRBV9 with TRBJ2-3; D perhaps matches TRBD1 (5 bases). CDR3 size: 16 residues. Germline V gene sequence: CDR1 SGDLS, CDR2 YYNGEE. The V end lost 0 bases, the J end lost 4 bases, and 15 bases lay between the germline ends.

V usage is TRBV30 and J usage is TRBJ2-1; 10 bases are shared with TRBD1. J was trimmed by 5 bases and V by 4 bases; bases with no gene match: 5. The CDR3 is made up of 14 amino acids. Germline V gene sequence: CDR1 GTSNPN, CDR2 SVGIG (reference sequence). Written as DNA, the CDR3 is TGTGCCTGGAAGTGCGGACAGGGGGACAATGAGCAGTTCTTC. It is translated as CAWKCGQGDNEQFF.

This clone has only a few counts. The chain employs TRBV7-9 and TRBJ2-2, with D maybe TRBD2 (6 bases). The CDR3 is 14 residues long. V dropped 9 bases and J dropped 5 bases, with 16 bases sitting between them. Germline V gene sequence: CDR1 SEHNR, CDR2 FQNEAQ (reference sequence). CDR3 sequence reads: CASMVSGRTGELFF. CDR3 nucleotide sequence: TGTGCCAGTATGGTGTCAGGGAGGACCGGGGAGCTGTTTTTT.

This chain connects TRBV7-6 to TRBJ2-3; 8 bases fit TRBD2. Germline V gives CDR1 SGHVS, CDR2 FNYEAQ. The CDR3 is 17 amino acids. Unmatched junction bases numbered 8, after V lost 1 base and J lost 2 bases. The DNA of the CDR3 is TGTGCCAGCAGCTTAGTTTCAGAGCGGGAGATCACAGATACGCAGTATTTT. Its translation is CASSLVSEREITDTQYF.